Described below is a single T cell receptor beta chain sequence and its context. Antigen: not known. The sample comes from a study of CD8+ T cells in alopecia areata. The CDR3 extends over 15 amino acids. V lost 0 bases, J lost 6 bases, and 15 bases lay in between. CDR1 and CDR2 from the germline V gene are LNHNV and YYDKDF (reference sequence). RNA was isolated and reverse transcribed to cDNA, the sequencing template. TCRdb's copy holds only in-frame clones and misses some; the assay was immunoSEQ multiplex PCR. In the table there are 110,000 to 150,000 clones, around 60% of which are singletons. The study, taken as a whole, reports: Affected scalp, especially in alopecia totalis/universalis, had a higher clonality than normal scalp did.

This chain joins TRBV15 and TRBJ2-7; a possible D gene is TRBD2 (6 bases). Sequenced material: CD4+ T cells sorted from blood, taken at week 0. This TCR came from a human donor with alopecia areata. CDR3 in DNA: TGTGCCACCAGCAGAGATTCGGGAGATTTGGGCGAGCAGTACTTC. Residues: CATSRDSGDLGEQYF.